This T cell receptor (beta chain) was obtained from a study of vaccination and CD4 T cells after COVID-19. Findings and caveats of the study: A median about 83% of convalescent patients' SARS-CoV-2-reactive clones emerged only after vaccination. Median reactive clonotypes, those recognizing SARS-CoV-2, rose from 21 to 38, not significantly.

Once obtained from cultured CD4+ T cells, the DNA was sequenced using the Oncomine TCR Beta short-read assay. TCRdb reprocessed the PCR reads with MiXCR, giving one entry per CDR3 protein. The sample lists about 14,000 distinct CDR3 sequences, 50% to 65% seen once, with roughly a tenth in the top ten. Trimming at V came to 2 bases and at J to 8 bases, leaving 6 bases not matched to a gene. The CDR3 totals 15 residues. Per germline, CDR1 MNHEY and CDR2 SVGAGI. The treatment: approximately 9-day PBMC culture with coronavirus spike peptide pools or control peptides (ViraFEST assay). The cultures had half their medium swapped for fresh IL-2 medium on days 3 and 7. With regard to this clonotype: Its antigen is not known.

The TCR originated in a human donor who had recovered from COVID-19. The sample in question was CD4+ T cells from blood, cultured in vitro, obtained before SARS-CoV-2 vaccination. The gene calls are TRBV6-5 and TRBJ1-4; TRBD1 aligns across 9 bases. CDR3 coding DNA: TGTGCCAGCAGTTACGGGGGACAGGGTGGAGAAAAACTGTTTTTT. The encoded protein is CASSYGGQGGEKLFF.